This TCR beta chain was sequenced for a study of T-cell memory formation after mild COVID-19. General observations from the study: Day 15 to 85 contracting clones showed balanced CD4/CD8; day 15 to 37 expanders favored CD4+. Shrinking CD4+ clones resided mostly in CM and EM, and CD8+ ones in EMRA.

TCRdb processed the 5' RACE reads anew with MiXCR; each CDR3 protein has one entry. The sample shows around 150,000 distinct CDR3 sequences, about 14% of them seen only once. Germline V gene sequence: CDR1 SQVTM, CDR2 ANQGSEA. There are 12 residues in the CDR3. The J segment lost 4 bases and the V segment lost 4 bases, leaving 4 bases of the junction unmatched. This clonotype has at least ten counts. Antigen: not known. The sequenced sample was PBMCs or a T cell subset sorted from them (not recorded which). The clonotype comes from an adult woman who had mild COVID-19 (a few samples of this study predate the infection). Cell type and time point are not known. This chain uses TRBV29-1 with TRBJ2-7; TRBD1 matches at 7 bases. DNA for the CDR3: TGCAGCGTTGGAGACAGGGAGTACGAGCAGTACTTC. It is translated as CSVGDREYEQYF.